A single sample is the source of the 31 T cell receptor beta chains below, sequenced in a study of cytomegalovirus exposure and HLA in healthy donors. PCR was performed using 60 Vbeta and 13 Jbeta primers. Sequencing was performed with immunoSEQ multiplex PCR; in TCRdb, only in-frame clones are kept and a portion is missing. The table lists around 98,000 clones, around 80% of them singletons. Sequencing used PBMCs. The receptors here all came from a man in his forties in good health and CMV-seronegative.

V and J are TRBV4-3 and TRBJ2-2; D remains unclear. V lost 0 bases, J lost 4 bases, and 12 bases lay in between. The germline CDR1 and CDR2 sequences are LGHNA and YSLEER. The CDR3 length is 16 residues. CDR3 loop: CASSQEGAPGTGELFF. The CDR3 DNA sequence: TGCGCCAGCAGCCAAGAAGGAGCTCCGGGCACCGGGGAGCTGTTTTTT.

This clone was picked up a small number of times. The chain recombines TRBV5-4 with TRBJ2-2, with 8 bases identical to TRBD1. V shed 2 bases and J 6 bases; nucleotides not matched to a gene: 3. The CDR3 spans 14 residues. CDR1 and CDR2 (germline): SGHNT, YYREEE (reference sequence). The CDR3 bases are TGTGCCAGCAGCTTACAGGGGGTGGCCGGGGAGCTGTTTTTT. Its translation is CASSLQGVAGELFF.

The chain employs TRBV9 and TRBJ2-6; D remains unclear. V dropped 2 bases and J dropped 1 base, with 10 bases sitting between them. Germline V gives CDR1 SGDLS, CDR2 YYNGEE. This CDR3 is built from 16 residues. Here the CDR3 reads CASSVRRTSGANVLTF. The CDR3 bases are TGTGCCAGCAGCGTCCGTAGAACTTCTGGGGCCAACGTCCTGACTTTC.

The V and J genes are TRBV19 and TRBJ1-5; TRBD1 agrees at 8 bases. V shed 5 bases, J shed 7 bases, and the junction held 4 bases outside the gene matches. CDR1 and CDR2 (germline): LNHDA, SQIVND (reference sequence). The CDR3 has 13 amino acids. CDR3 DNA: TGTGCCAGTAGTCTACAGGGGGGACAGCCCCAGCATTTT. Amino acids: CASSLQGGQPQHF.

V and J are TRBV5-5 and TRBJ1-1; tentative D call: TRBD1 (6 bases). The CDR3 contains 15 residues. Germline loops: CDR1 SGHKS, CDR2 YYEKEE (reference sequence). Trimming left V 6 bases short and J 2 bases short, with 17 bases between. CDR3 bases: TGTGCCAGCACCCCCATTGGGGGCCCCAACACTGAAGCTTTCTTT. Translation gives CASTPIGGPNTEAFF. Full variable domain (rest looked up from reference TRBV5-5 and TRBJ1-1): DAGVTQSPTHLIKTRGQQVTLRCSPISGHKSVSWYQQVLGQGPQFIFQYYEKEERGRGNFPDRFSARQFPNYSSELNVNALLLGDSALYLCASTPIGGPNTEAFFGQGTRLTVV.

The table lists this clone with a count of one. The chain employs TRBV19 and TRBJ2-7; TRBD1 matches at 12 bases. CDR3 length equals 14 residues. From germline, CDR1 is LNHDA and CDR2 SQIVND (reference sequence). V gave up 3 bases and J gave up 7 bases; unmatched junction bases: 4. CDR3 amino acids: CASSMGQGAGEQYF. As DNA, the CDR3 is TGTGCCAGTAGTATGGGACAGGGGGCAGGAGAGCAGTACTTC.

The V and J genes are TRBV5-4 and TRBJ1-2; no firm D call. V lost 4 bases to trimming and J lost 4 bases, with 17 bases between them. The CDR3 is made up of 15 amino acids. Germline CDR1 is SGHNT and CDR2 is YYREEE (reference sequence). CDR3 coding DNA: TGTGCCAGCAGCCCTGGGCCGAGAGCCACCTATGGCTACACCTTC. It is translated as CASSPGPRATYGYTF.

Notes on this clone: An end of the junction does not agree with germline; a read error may underlie this. The chain couples TRBV7-9 to TRBJ2-7; possibly TRBD1 for D (6 bases). The CDR3 has 13 amino acids. Germline assignment: CDR1 SEHNR and CDR2 FQNEAQ (reference sequence). CDR3 coding DNA: TGTTCCAGCGGCCCAGGACAGTCCTACGAGCAGTACTTC. Its protein is CSSGPGQSYEQYF. The whole variable domain, filled in from reference TRBV7-9 and TRBJ2-7, reads DTGVSQNPRHKITKRGQNVTFRCDPISEHNRLYWYRQTLGQGPEFLTYFQNEAQLEKSRLLSDRFSAERPKGSFSTLEIQRTEQGDSAMYLCSSGPGQSYEQYFGPGTRLTVT.

The chain combines TRBV6-1 with TRBJ1-2, with D uncertain. The CDR3 contains 17 residues. Between the trimmed V and J ends, which lost 4 bases and 4 bases, there was a span of 22 bases. Germline V gene sequence: CDR1 MNHNS, CDR2 SASEGT. The chain's CDR3 is CASSARAKGGTSYGYTF. The CDR3 DNA is TGTGCCAGCAGTGCCCGGGCCAAAGGAGGAACTAGCTATGGCTACACCTTC.

This clone appeared once. The rearrangement uses TRBV4-3 and TRBJ1-4; D gene uncertain. The V gene's germline CDR1 is LGHNA and CDR2 YSLEER. Trimming shortened V by 0 bases and J by 4 bases, and 15 bases separated the two germline ends. This CDR3 spans 17 amino acids. As DNA, the CDR3 is TGCGCCAGCAGCCAAGAGGTTTTGGGCGCCGGTAATGAAAAACTGTTTTTT. As protein: CASSQEVLGAGNEKLFF.

This sequence joins TRBV27 and TRBJ2-3; 10 bases fit TRBD1. Germline V gene lookup returns CDR1 MNHEY and CDR2 SMNVEV (reference sequence). The V and J ends lost 8 bases and 3 bases, in that order; junction bases with no gene match: 8. The CDR3 length is 15 residues. For the CDR3, the DNA is TGTGCCAGCCGGCAAGGACAGGGGGAGACAGATACGCAGTATTTT. Translation: CASRQGQGETDTQYF.

This rearrangement joins TRBV7-9 to TRBJ1-5; possibly TRBD1 for D (6 bases). The CDR3 loop spans 16 amino acids. V dropped 1 base and J dropped 6 bases, with 16 bases sitting between them. Per the germline V gene, CDR1 is SEHNR and CDR2 is FQNEAQ (reference sequence). The DNA of the CDR3 is TGTGCCAGCAGCTTAGTCGCAGGGGTTGTTAGTCAGCCCCAGCATTTT. Translated, it gives CASSLVAGVVSQPQHF.

This clone was detected a few times. The identical CDR3 is also encoded by other nucleotide sequences in the sample. The chain joins TRBV19 to TRBJ1-6; D ambiguous. CDR3 length: 16 amino acids. Germline CDR1 LNHDA, CDR2 SQIVND (reference sequence). Trimming stripped 3 bases from V and 0 bases from J, with 9 bases between. In DNA form, the CDR3 reads TGTGCCAGTAGTATTGACATGAGCTCCTATAATTCACCCCTCCACTTT. This gives the protein CASSIDMSSYNSPLHF.

This clone was seen only a few times. The rearrangement joins TRBV6-1 to TRBJ1-1; D might be TRBD1 (6 bases). The ends were cut back, 11 bases at V and 3 bases at J, with 16 bases in the middle. This CDR3 spans 13 amino acids. Germline loops: CDR1 MNHNS, CDR2 SASEGT. The CDR3 region has the DNA TGTGCCGGCAACCTAGGGGGTGACACTGAAGCTTTCTTT. Translation: CAGNLGGDTEAFF.

The chain combines TRBV5-6 with TRBJ2-5; perhaps TRBD1 as D (6 bases). The CDR3 consists of 16 residues. The germline CDR1 and CDR2 sequences are SGHDT and YYEEEE. V lost 4 bases and J lost 4, with 20 bases in between. CDR3 sequence: CASSPVGAGASETQYF. The CDR3 region has the DNA TGTGCCAGCAGCCCGGTGGGAGCAGGGGCCTCAGAGACCCAGTACTTC.

The chain carries TRBV2 and TRBJ1-5; D is possibly TRBD1 (5 bases). The germline V gene has CDR1 SNHLY and CDR2 FYNNEI. The CDR3 covers 14 residues. V was trimmed by 9 bases and J by 1 base, leaving 13 bases between them. CDR3 sequence: CASTGDVSNQPQHF. The CDR3 bases are TGTGCCAGTACAGGAGACGTAAGCAATCAGCCCCAGCATTTT.

The V gene is TRBV5-5, the J gene TRBJ1-2; TRBD1 matches 8 bases. The CDR3 loop spans 15 amino acids. Trimming took 4 bases from V and 3 from J; bases not matched to a gene: 8. CDR1 is SGHKS, CDR2 YYEKEE, per germline (reference sequence). Here the CDR3 reads CASSVIGQGDYGYTF. The CDR3 nucleotides read TGTGCCAGCAGCGTGATCGGACAGGGAGACTATGGCTACACCTTC.

The chain recombines TRBV6-1 with TRBJ1-1; 9 nucleotides align to TRBD1. This CDR3 is 14 amino acids long. Trimming removed 8 bases from V and 1 base from J; junction bases left unmatched: 5. Germline values: CDR1 MNHNS, CDR2 SASEGT. The CDR3 loop is CASGDREANTEAFF. CDR3 DNA: TGTGCCAGCGGGGACAGGGAGGCGAACACTGAAGCTTTCTTT.

The V call is TRBV14, the J call TRBJ2-7, with TRBD1 identical over 9 bases. Looked up from germline, CDR1 is SGHDN and CDR2 is FVKESK. There are 13 residues in the CDR3. The V gene end was trimmed by 5 bases and the J gene end by 7 bases; junction bases not matched to a gene: 6. The CDR3: CASSGQGTGEQYF. The CDR3 DNA follows: TGTGCCAGCAGCGGACAGGGGACAGGGGAGCAGTACTTC.

The sample holds a few counts of this clone. The chain has TRBV4-3 and TRBJ1-1, with D uncertain. Trimming took 0 bases from V and 9 from J, leaving 14 bases between them. Looked up from germline, CDR1 is LGHNA and CDR2 is YSLEER. This CDR3 is built from 14 residues. Written as DNA, the CDR3 is TGCGCCAGCAGCCAAGACAACGGTACCCCTAAAGCTTTCTTT. Protein sequence: CASSQDNGTPKAFF.

The chain is built from TRBV7-9 and TRBJ2-5; 8 nucleotides align to TRBD2. V lost 5 bases and J lost 5; bases outside the gene matches: 7. Germline V gives CDR1 SEHNR, CDR2 FQNEAQ (reference sequence). There are 14 residues in the CDR3. CDR3 protein: CASSEQRGLETQYF. As DNA, the CDR3 is TGTGCCAGCAGCGAACAGCGGGGGTTGGAGACCCAGTACTTC.

This chain links TRBV12-5 with TRBJ1-1, with D possibly matching TRBD1 (5 bases). Germline V CDR1 and CDR2: LGHNT, FRNRAP. V lost 2 bases, J lost 1 base, and 11 bases lay in between. CDR3 size: 15 residues. CDR3 sequence reads: CASGLPQGGNTEAFF. CDR3 bases: TGTGCTAGTGGTTTGCCCCAGGGAGGGAACACTGAAGCTTTCTTT.

Only one count was recorded for this clone. The V gene is TRBV27, the J gene TRBJ2-1; 8 positions match TRBD1. Unmatched junction bases numbered 8, after V lost 8 bases and J lost 8 bases. The CDR3 spans 13 residues. The V gene's germline CDR1 is MNHEY and CDR2 SMNVEV (reference sequence). The CDR3 reads CASGWTGFDEQFF. For the CDR3, the DNA is TGTGCCAGCGGATGGACAGGGTTCGATGAGCAGTTCTTC.

The chain recombines TRBV4-1 with TRBJ2-7; TRBD2 aligns across 7 bases. This CDR3 comprises 14 residues. V was pared by 3 bases and J by 1 base, with 3 bases of the junction left unmatched. Germline assignment: CDR1 MGHRA and CDR2 YSYEKL. The CDR3 DNA reads as TGCGCCAGCAGCCAGGGAGCGGGATCCTACGAGCAGTACTTC. This translates into CASSQGAGSYEQYF.

This chain joins TRBV5-6 and TRBJ1-5, with 8 bases matching TRBD1. J lost 4 bases, V lost 0 bases, and 3 bases had no gene match. This CDR3 is built from 15 residues. Germline V gives CDR1 SGHDT, CDR2 YYEEEE. The CDR3 spells CASSLAGGRNQPQHF. The CDR3 DNA reads as TGTGCCAGCAGCTTGGCAGGGGGCCGGAATCAGCCCCAGCATTTT.

The rearrangement links TRBV6-5 to TRBJ1-1; 9 positions match TRBD1. J lost 11 bases, V lost 2 bases, and 6 bases had no gene match. CDR1 and CDR2 (germline): MNHEY, SVGAGI. The CDR3 loop spans 13 amino acids. The CDR3 protein is CASSYGQGSSAFF. CDR3 in DNA: TGTGCCAGCAGTTACGGACAGGGGTCATCGGCTTTCTTT.

The chain couples TRBV5-8 to TRBJ2-2, with 9 bases identical to TRBD1. V dropped 3 bases and J dropped 6; count of bases not matched to a gene: 6. Germline loops: CDR1 SGHTS, CDR2 YDEGEE. The CDR3 length is 15 residues. The CDR3 DNA follows: TGTGCCAGCAGCTGGGGGGACAGGGTCGCCGGGGAGCTGTTTTTT. Protein: CASSWGDRVAGELFF.

This clone was found a few times. The gene calls are TRBV7-9 and TRBJ1-1, with D possibly matching TRBD1 (6 bases). This CDR3 spans 15 amino acids. V lost 2 bases, J lost 0 bases, and 10 bases lay in between. The V gene's germline CDR1 is SEHNR and CDR2 FQNEAQ (reference sequence). The CDR3 sequence is CASSLRTAMNTEAFF. The CDR3 DNA sequence: TGTGCCAGCAGCTTAAGGACAGCCATGAACACTGAAGCTTTCTTT.

With regard to this clone: Additional DNA sequences in this sample encode the identical CDR3. The chain is built from TRBV5-1 and TRBJ1-1; 8 bases map to TRBD1. V was clipped by 4 bases and J by 1 base; unmatched bases: 3. The length of the CDR3 is 14 residues. Germline lookup yields CDR1 SGHRS and CDR2 YFSETQ. CDR3 nucleotides: TGCGCCAGCAGCCCTGGGACAGGGAACACTGAAGCTTTCTTT. Translating gives CASSPGTGNTEAFF.

A word on this clone: This sample also contains other DNA sequences that code for the same CDR3. The chain uses TRBV4-1 and TRBJ1-1; no clear D. CDR3 length: 15 residues. V was trimmed by 4 bases and J by 6 bases, leaving 18 bases between them. From germline, CDR1 is MGHRA and CDR2 YSYEKL. This CDR3 reads CASSRREGGGSEAFF. The CDR3 coding sequence is TGCGCCAGCAGCCGAAGGGAGGGTGGTGGATCTGAAGCTTTCTTT.

The chain is built from TRBV9 and TRBJ2-3, with a weak D call TRBD1 (6 bases). The germline V gene has CDR1 SGDLS and CDR2 YYNGEE. Trimming left V 4 bases short and J 0 bases short, with 15 bases between. CDR3 size: 16 residues. The CDR3 region has the DNA TGTGCCAGCAGCCAAACCGGGACACCTAGCACAGATACGCAGTATTTT. Amino acids: CASSQTGTPSTDTQYF.